The 27 T cell receptor beta chains below come from one sample, sequenced in a study of blood T cell repertoires in COVID-19. The method was immunoSEQ multiplex PCR; TCRdb's version includes in-frame clones alone and lacks a portion of them. The top ten hold about 5% of the sample, which has roughly 200,000 clones, more than 75% seen once. Sequencing was carried out using peripheral blood. The receptors stem from a woman older than 75 with acute or convalescent COVID-19.

The chain couples TRBV9 to TRBJ1-3, with D maybe TRBD1 (5 bases). Trimming took 5 bases from V and 3 from J, leaving 12 bases between them. The CDR3 consists of 14 residues. Germline CDR1 is SGDLS and CDR2 is YYNGEE. The DNA for the CDR3 is TGTGCCAGCAGTTCCCAGGGTTATGGAAACACCATATATTTT. It codes for CASSSQGYGNTIYF.

The chain's CDR3 is CASSLGRRSTEAFF. Written as DNA, the CDR3 is TGTGCCAGCAGTTTGGGGCGGCGATCCACTGAAGCTTTCTTT. The chain combines TRBV6-5 with TRBJ1-1; D is perhaps TRBD1 (5 bases). This CDR3 comprises 14 residues. Germline CDR1 reads MNHEY; CDR2 reads SVGAGI. V lost 4 bases and J 4 bases, leaving 13 bases between the germline ends.

The chain has TRBV4-3 and TRBJ2-1; 7 bases map to TRBD2. The V segment lost 3 bases and the J segment 3 bases; nucleotides outside the gene matches: 5. Germline V gene data show CDR1 as LGHNA and CDR2 as YSLEER. The CDR3 totals 15 residues. This chain's CDR3 is CASSQGQRGYNEQFF. The CDR3 region has the DNA TGCGCCAGCAGCCAGGGGCAGCGGGGCTACAATGAGCAGTTCTTC.

The V call is TRBV6-5, the J call TRBJ2-1; 9 bases are shared with TRBD2. The germline gives CDR1 MNHEY, CDR2 SVGAGI. The CDR3 length is 13 residues. V lost 6 bases and J lost 9; bases outside the gene matches: 6. DNA of the CDR3: TGTGCCAGCAGCGGGCGGGGGGGGCGTGAGCAGTTCTTC. Translating gives CASSGRGGREQFF.

The rearrangement uses TRBV27 and TRBJ2-5, with D perhaps TRBD1 (5 bases). CDR1 and CDR2 (germline): MNHEY, SMNVEV (reference sequence). V was clipped by 3 bases and J by 2 bases, with 10 bases between them. The CDR3 length is 14 residues. CDR3 protein: CASSLWSGQETQYF. CDR3 coding DNA: TGTGCCAGCAGTTTGTGGTCAGGGCAAGAGACCCAGTACTTC.

In this sample, this clone turned up once. This chain links TRBV29-1 with TRBJ2-6; the D gene is possibly TRBD2 (6 bases). This CDR3 contains 14 residues. Germline lookup yields CDR1 SQVTM and CDR2 ANQGSEA. Between the trimmed V and J ends, which lost 7 bases and 1 base, there was a span of 11 bases. Here the CDR3 DNA reads TGCAGCGCCGGGGGAGAGTCTGGGGCCAACGTCCTGACTTTC. It codes for CSAGGESGANVLTF.

This CDR3 reads CASSSTGGGYGYTF. CDR3 sequence (DNA): TGTGCCAGCAGCTCGACAGGGGGCGGCTATGGCTACACCTTC. The chain combines TRBV7-9 with TRBJ1-2, with TRBD1 identical over 10 bases. The CDR3 is 14 residues long. V lost 4 bases, J lost 4 bases, and 3 bases stayed unmatched. The germline V gene has CDR1 SEHNR and CDR2 FQNEAQ (reference sequence). Variable domain in full (rest from reference TRBV7-9 and TRBJ1-2): DTGVSQNPRHKITKRGQNVTFRCDPISEHNRLYWYRQTLGQGPEFLTYFQNEAQLEKSRLLSDRFSAERPKGSFSTLEIQRTEQGDSAMYLCASSSTGGGYGYTFGSGTRLTVV.

This sequence joins TRBV9 and TRBJ1-1; D gene uncertain. Looked up from germline, CDR1 is SGDLS and CDR2 is YYNGEE. V lost 3 bases, J lost 2 bases, and 14 bases lay in between. The CDR3 is 15 residues long. The CDR3, as DNA: TGTGCCAGCAGCGCCTACTCGGCAGGAAACACTGAAGCTTTCTTT. This gives the protein CASSAYSAGNTEAFF.

CDR3 DNA: TGTGCCATCAGTGGGAGGGCCAGCGGGGTGCTGGAGACCCAGTACTTC. Protein product: CAISGRASGVLETQYF. The V and J genes are TRBV10-3 and TRBJ2-5; 7 bases align to TRBD2. CDR3 length equals 16 residues. Germline trimming cut 4 bases from V and 5 bases from J; bases unmatched to any gene: 13. The germline V gene has CDR1 ENHRY and CDR2 SYGVKD.

This chain connects TRBV9 to TRBJ1-6; the match to TRBD1 covers 8 bases. Germline lookup yields CDR1 SGDLS and CDR2 YYNGEE. V lost 4 bases to trimming and J lost 7 bases; unmatched junction nucleotides: 7. The CDR3 is 15 amino acids. DNA for the CDR3: TGTGCCAGCAGCCTTGGACAGGGACCCAATTCACCCCTCCACTTT. Protein product: CASSLGQGPNSPLHF.

This chain uses TRBV5-1 with TRBJ2-1; TRBD2 agrees at 13 bases. CDR3 length: 16 amino acids. V lost 2 bases to trimming and J lost 7 bases; unmatched junction nucleotides: 6. Germline V gene data show CDR1 as SGHRS and CDR2 as YFSETQ. This CDR3 is CASSFWTSGSGNEQFF. The CDR3, as DNA: TGCGCCAGCAGCTTCTGGACTAGCGGGAGTGGAAATGAGCAGTTCTTC.

In nucleotides, the CDR3 is TGTGCCAGCAGTCCGGGGACAGCCCCAACCGGGACCCAGTACTTC. Protein product: CASSPGTAPTGTQYF. This rearrangement joins TRBV28 to TRBJ2-5; 7 nucleotides align to TRBD1. CDR3 length: 15 amino acids. The J segment lost 7 bases and the V segment lost 5 bases, leaving 13 bases of the junction unmatched. The germline V gene encodes CDR1 MDHEN and CDR2 SYDVKM.

V and J are TRBV5-8 and TRBJ2-1, with no clear D. The CDR3 spans 14 residues. The V end was cut by 5 bases, the J end by 0 bases, with 9 bases between. Per the germline V gene, CDR1 is SGHTS and CDR2 is YDEGEE. For the CDR3, the DNA is TGTGCCAGCAGGGCAGCGAGCTCCTACAATGAGCAGTTCTTC. Protein: CASRAASSYNEQFF.

The chain carries TRBV28 and TRBJ1-2; possible D gene TRBD1, 6 bases. Looked up from germline, CDR1 is MDHEN and CDR2 is SYDVKM. Trimming removed 2 bases from V and 6 bases from J, with 16 bases in between. The CDR3 runs to 15 residues. This CDR3 reads CASSLGGAIKNGYTF. The DNA for the CDR3 is TGTGCCAGCAGTTTAGGGGGGGCGATAAAGAATGGCTACACCTTC.

The rearrangement uses TRBV10-2 and TRBJ1-3, with D possibly TRBD1 on 5 matching bases. The CDR3 extends over 15 amino acids. Looked up from germline, CDR1 is WSHSY and CDR2 is SAAADI. V lost 10 bases and J 0 bases, leaving 16 bases between the germline ends. CDR3 amino acids: CATNQGPFSGNTIYF. The CDR3 DNA reads TGCGCCACCAATCAGGGTCCCTTCTCTGGAAACACCATATATTTT.

The genes are TRBV7-2 and TRBJ2-5; 7 positions agree with TRBD1. The CDR3 has 13 residues. The V segment lost 5 bases and the J segment 5 bases; nucleotides outside the gene matches: 5. Germline CDR1 and CDR2: SGHTA and FQGNSA. CDR3 coding DNA: TGTGCCAGCAGCGTCGACAGGGCTGAGACCCAGTACTTC. This translates into CASSVDRAETQYF.

The chain links TRBV5-1 to TRBJ1-1, with D unclear. This CDR3 has 13 residues. V lost 2 bases and J lost 1, with 6 bases in between. Germline assignment: CDR1 SGHRS and CDR2 YFSETQ. The CDR3 spells CASSFRGNTEAFF. The CDR3 nucleotides are TGCGCCAGCAGCTTCCGCGGGAACACTGAAGCTTTCTTT.

This chain connects TRBV19 to TRBJ1-1; D is undetermined. V lost 6 bases and J 1 base, leaving 9 bases between the germline ends. The CDR3 has 13 amino acids. Germline V lookup: CDR1 LNHDA, CDR2 SQIVND (reference sequence). CDR3 coding DNA: TGTGCCAGTAGAACAGCTACGAACACTGAAGCTTTCTTT. It is translated as CASRTATNTEAFF.

Only one count was recorded for this clone. The rearrangement links TRBV27 to TRBJ1-6; no definite D call. There are 19 residues in the CDR3. The germline V gene encodes CDR1 MNHEY and CDR2 SMNVEV (reference sequence). V was trimmed by 1 base and J by 9 bases, leaving 25 bases between them. In DNA, the CDR3 is TGTGCCAGCAGTTTATATGCCCCTCGGAGTTTAGAATTTGTTTCACCCCTCCACTTT. Its protein is CASSLYAPRSLEFVSPLHF.

This clone was seen only a few times. The V gene is TRBV10-1, the J gene TRBJ2-7, with a weak D call TRBD1 (5 bases). The germline gives CDR1 WNHNN, CDR2 SYGVQD (reference sequence). The CDR3 is made up of 12 amino acids. Trimming cost V 5 bases and J 5 bases, with 10 bases left between them. CDR3 sequence reads: CASSPGIHEQYF. The CDR3 nucleotides are TGCGCCAGCAGTCCAGGGATCCACGAGCAGTACTTC.

The gene calls are TRBV15 and TRBJ1-4; D gene ambiguous. CDR1 LNHNV and CDR2 YYDKDF come from the germline V gene (reference sequence). The CDR3 runs 14 residues. Trimming stripped 7 bases from V and 0 bases from J, with 9 bases between. CDR3 protein: CATNFESTNEKLFF. The CDR3 DNA reads TGTGCCACCAACTTTGAGTCAACTAATGAAAAACTGTTTTTT.

The gene calls are TRBV19 and TRBJ2-5, with D possibly being TRBD2 (6 bases). Germline V CDR1 and CDR2: LNHDA, SQIVND (reference sequence). The CDR3 runs to 13 residues. The V end lost 3 bases, the J end lost 6 bases, and 11 bases lay between the germline ends. The CDR3 DNA reads as TGTGCCAGTAGTATCGGGGGAATGAAGACCCAGTACTTC. It yields the protein CASSIGGMKTQYF.

For this clone: The identical CDR3 is also encoded by other nucleotide sequences in the sample. The rearrangement links TRBV11-3 to TRBJ2-7; 9 bases align to TRBD1. CDR1 and CDR2 (germline): SGHNT, YENEEA. Germline trimming cut 5 bases from V and 3 bases from J; bases unmatched to any gene: 8. This CDR3 has 15 residues. CDR3 in DNA: TGTGCCAGCAGCACAGGGGGCTCGGCCGACTACGAGCAGTACTTC. It is translated as CASSTGGSADYEQYF.

The J gene is TRBJ1-5, the V gene TRBV6-5, with TRBD1 identical over 8 bases. Germline CDR1 reads MNHEY; CDR2 reads SVGAGI. This CDR3 is 15 amino acids long. The V and J ends lost 4 bases and 6 bases, in that order; junction bases with no gene match: 8. CDR3 region: CASSSTGQGSQPQHF. In DNA form, the CDR3 reads TGTGCCAGCAGTTCAACCGGACAGGGAAGTCAGCCCCAGCATTTT.

J is TRBJ2-2 and V is TRBV29-1; TRBD2 matches at 7 bases. The J segment lost 5 bases and the V segment lost 6 bases, leaving 6 bases of the junction unmatched. The CDR3 consists of 13 residues. Germline V gives CDR1 SQVTM, CDR2 ANQGSEA. CDR3 loop: CSVTGRRTGELFF. The CDR3 DNA sequence: TGCAGCGTGACCGGGAGGCGAACCGGGGAGCTGTTTTTT.

V is TRBV6-5 and J is TRBJ2-7; D remains unclear. Trimming cost V 2 bases and J 4 bases, with 15 bases left between them. CDR1 is MNHEY and CDR2 is SVGAGI in the germline V gene. The CDR3 consists of 15 residues. CDR3 in amino acids: CASSYVMFSGYEQYF. CDR3 DNA: TGTGCCAGCAGTTACGTCATGTTCTCCGGTTACGAGCAGTACTTC.

The gene calls are TRBV3-1 (or the pseudogene TRBV3-2) and TRBJ2-1; TRBD2 matches 12 bases. This CDR3 is 18 amino acids long. Germline CDR1 is LGHDT and CDR2 is YNNKEL (reference sequence). V was pared by 0 bases and J by 4 bases, with 7 bases of the junction left unmatched. The CDR3 protein is CASSQESLAGGKYNEQFF. In nucleotides, the CDR3 is TGTGCCAGCAGCCAAGAATCACTAGCGGGAGGAAAATACAATGAGCAGTTCTTC.